This T cell receptor (beta chain) was sequenced in a study of blood T cell repertoires in COVID-19. Looking at the study overall: PBMCs, B-cell-depleted T cells, or T cells were the source of the cDNA or gDNA that made up the material.

The V gene lost 7 bases and the J gene lost 2 bases, with 15 bases spanning the gap. Germline CDR1 reads SQVTM; CDR2 reads ANQGSEA. The CDR3 runs to 13 residues. Profiling relied on immunoSEQ multiplex PCR, and the TCRdb table lists in-frame clones only, not all of them. Of about 160,000 clones listed, more than 75% were seen once; the top ten hold 6% to 8.5%. Material: PBMCs or T cells enriched from blood (not recorded which). The chain has TRBV29-1 and TRBJ2-7; tentatively, D is TRBD1 (5 bases). The source is a woman aged 45-65 years who had recovered from COVID-19. The CDR3 is CSGGGAFTYEQYF. The DNA for the CDR3 is TGCAGCGGGGGTGGGGCCTTTACCTACGAGCAGTACTTC.